This entry is about one T cell receptor (beta chain). As yet, its antigen is unknown. Libraries were prepared by immunoSEQ multiplex PCR; TCRdb keeps only in-frame clonotypes and omits some of them. Found here are under 100,000 clones, 96% of them singletons; the top ten hold about 0.8%. Germline V gene sequence: CDR1 SQVTM, CDR2 ANQGSEA. The CDR3 contains 13 residues. V dropped 7 bases and J dropped 7; count of bases not matched to a gene: 9. This sample was taken from a study of cytomegalovirus exposure and HLA in healthy donors. About the research overall: The 120 validation repertoires used the same platform as the roughly 700 first-cohort repertoires (as reported by a later analysis).

Study-level points and caveats: The majority of TCR sequences were rare, yet some public TCRs appeared in many donors. The tendency of first-cohort TCR clusters to co-occur in the roughly 120 validation repertoires was the finding of a later analysis. According to the study, roughly 160 TCR beta chains were cytomegalovirus-associated.

Sample: PBMCs. This TCR derives from a man younger than 35 in good health and CMV-seronegative. This chain joins TRBV29-1 and TRBJ2-1; 8 nucleotides line up with TRBD2. CDR3 sequence (DNA): TGCAGCGCCCGAGGAAGCGGGAGAAATGAGCAGTTCTTC. Its protein is CSARGSGRNEQFF.